These 11 T cell receptor beta chains were all obtained from the same sample, sequenced in a study of T-cell reconstitution after alpha-beta-depleted transplantation in children. For TCRbeta, the library was prepared with unique molecular identifiers. TCRdb redid the calling of the PCR reads with MiXCR, one entry per CDR3 protein. The table shows about 870,000 distinct CDR3 sequences, with 15% to 20% occurring only once. The sample here was PBMCs, mostly from graft donor cells, taken 360 days after TCRalphabeta/CD19-depleted stem cell transplant. Source of these receptors: a male patient aged 10 to 17 who had a stem cell transplant for acute lymphoblastic leukemia, so the T cells may come from the graft donor.

V is TRBV4-2 and J is TRBJ2-4; unclear D gene. V gave up 0 bases and J gave up 0 bases, with 12 bases separating them. Germline V gene lookup returns CDR1 LGHNA and CDR2 YNFKEQ. The length of the CDR3 is 17 residues. The DNA of the CDR3 is TGTGCCAGCAGCCAAGAGACCGCCAGCCTAGCCAAAAACATTCAGTACTTC. Protein sequence: CASSQETASLAKNIQYF.

The chain uses TRBV5-1 and TRBJ2-1, with D tentatively TRBD1 or TRBD2 (5 bases each). Germline values: CDR1 SGHRS, CDR2 YFSETQ. Between the trimmed V and J ends, which lost 5 bases and 5 bases, there was a span of 11 bases. The CDR3 contains 13 residues. The CDR3, as DNA: TGCGCCAGCAGTCGCCGGGACGACAATGAGCAGTTCTTC. Translation gives CASSRRDDNEQFF.

This clonotype was observed at least ten times. The rearrangement joins TRBV5-1 to TRBJ2-1; TRBD1 is a possible D gene (5 bases). Germline CDR1 is SGHRS and CDR2 is YFSETQ. With 4 bases removed from V and 7 bases from J, the gap between germline ends came to 15 bases. This CDR3 spans 14 amino acids. The CDR3 DNA sequence: TGCGCCAGCAGCAACATGGGGCCTTCAAATGAGCAGTTCTTC. This gives the protein CASSNMGPSNEQFF.

The rearrangement uses TRBV20-1 and TRBJ2-7, with a weak D call TRBD1 (5 bases). The CDR3 contains 14 residues. The V and J ends lost 5 bases and 2 bases respectively, with 16 bases between them. CDR1 is DFQATT, CDR2 SNEGSKA, per germline (reference sequence). The DNA of the CDR3 is TGCAGTGCTGGATCGGCAGGGTCTCCCTACGAGCAGTACTTC. Amino acid sequence: CSAGSAGSPYEQYF.

About this clonotype itself: Since the CDR3 does not end with the conserved phenylalanine or tryptophan, this likely comes from a read error. The rearrangement uses TRBV29-1 and TRBJ2-7; 9 bases align to TRBD1. CDR1 is SQVTM and CDR2 is ANQGSEA in the germline V gene. The V segment lost 5 bases and the J segment 4 bases; nucleotides outside the gene matches: 6. The CDR3 is 13 amino acids. CDR3 protein: CSVTPGQGYEQYY. The DNA of the CDR3 is TGCAGCGTTACACCGGGACAGGGTTACGAGCAGTACTAC.

This clonotype was observed a few times. This sequence joins TRBV5-1 and TRBJ2-1; no definite D call. The V end was cut by 0 bases, the J end by 3 bases, with 7 bases between. Germline CDR1 SGHRS, CDR2 YFSETQ. The length of the CDR3 is 14 residues. CDR3 DNA: TGCGCCAGCAGCTTGGCCCAGGTCTACAATGAGCAGTTCTTC. It specifies CASSLAQVYNEQFF.

This clonotype was seen only a few times. The gene calls are TRBV27 and TRBJ1-4; 10 bases are shared with TRBD1. CDR1 MNHEY and CDR2 SMNVEV come from the germline V gene (reference sequence). The CDR3 contains 12 residues. V shed 3 bases and J 15 bases; nucleotides not matched to a gene: 4. The CDR3 loop reads CASSFDRGPLFF. The CDR3 DNA is TGTGCCAGCAGTTTTGACAGGGGGCCATTGTTTTTT.

This clonotype has more than one count but fewer than ten. The V gene is TRBV11-1, the J gene TRBJ2-2; 10 bases align to TRBD2. The junction had 13 bases not matched to a gene; V was cut back by 0 bases and J by 6 bases. Germline V gene lookup returns CDR1 SGHAT and CDR2 FQDESV (reference sequence). The CDR3 is made up of 19 amino acids. Here the CDR3 reads CASSLARSGRAVVSGELFF. CDR3 coding DNA: TGTGCCAGCAGCTTAGCGCGAAGCGGGAGGGCCGTCGTCTCCGGGGAGCTGTTTTTT.

This clonotype occurred a few times. The chain couples TRBV20-1 to TRBJ2-5; TRBD2 aligns across 8 bases. The V segment lost 0 bases and the J segment 0 bases; nucleotides outside the gene matches: 6. This CDR3 comprises 16 residues. CDR1 and CDR2 from the germline V gene are DFQATT and SNEGSKA (reference sequence). The CDR3 region is CSARDPPGGYQETQYF. CDR3 DNA sequence: TGCAGTGCTAGAGATCCCCCGGGAGGGTACCAAGAGACCCAGTACTTC.

This rearrangement joins TRBV20-1 to TRBJ1-2; D unresolved. The CDR3 length is 13 residues. Germline assignment: CDR1 DFQATT and CDR2 SNEGSKA (reference sequence). V lost 3 bases, J lost 6 bases, and 14 bases lay in between. DNA for the CDR3: TGCAGTGCTAGTTTTTTCGCCCCGGATGGCTACACCTTC. This translates into CSASFFAPDGYTF.

This chain joins TRBV5-1 and TRBJ2-5; 9 bases fit TRBD1. The CDR3 length is 16 residues. CDR1 is SGHRS, CDR2 YFSETQ, per germline. With V trimmed by 4 bases and J by 5 bases, 12 bases remained unmatched. In DNA, the CDR3 is TGCGCCAGCAGCATATTACAGGGGGCCCGGCGCGAGACCCAGTACTTC. Its translation: CASSILQGARRETQYF.